This T cell receptor beta chain was retrieved from a study of cytomegalovirus exposure and HLA in healthy donors. Healthy people donating bone marrow made up the donors. A word on this clone: Its target is not known.

The PCR employed 60 Vbeta primers together with 13 Jbeta primers. Generated by immunoSEQ multiplex PCR, the TCRdb table keeps only in-frame clones and is missing some. The sample has 55,000 to 75,000 clones, approximately 60% seen once. Study-wide findings and caveats: Presence/absence analyses treated sequencing depth as roughly uniform across donors. Rare TCR sequences dominated, though some public TCRs recurred in many donors.

The CDR3 length is 15 residues. The junction had 11 bases not matched to a gene; V was cut back by 6 bases and J by 4 bases. Germline V gene sequence: CDR1 LNHDA, CDR2 SQIVND (reference sequence). Sequenced input: PBMCs. The rearrangement joins TRBV19 to TRBJ1-2; 7 nucleotides line up with TRBD1. The clonotype comes from a man between 25 and 39 years old in good health and CMV-seronegative. CDR3 DNA sequence: TGTGCCAGTAGAGCACAGGGGAGCCACGGCTATGGCTACACCTTC. This sequence encodes CASRAQGSHGYGYTF.